The TCR beta chain under discussion was sequenced for a study of T cell responses to AZD1222 COVID-19 vaccine. Using immunoSEQ multiplex PCR, the repertoire was profiled, and TCRdb retains in-frame clones only, with some absent. The table records 110,000 or so clones, 70% to 90% of them present only once. This CDR3 is 15 amino acids long. V was trimmed by 0 bases and J by 2 bases, leaving 9 bases between them. CDR1 is SGHRS, CDR2 YFSETQ, per germline. This TCR was sampled from an adult who received the AZD1222 COVID-19 vaccine. The rearrangement joins TRBV5-1 to TRBJ1-3; D call uncertain. The sample was peripheral blood, taken 28 days after the second AZD1222 dose. The CDR3 is CASSLAGSTGNTIYF. The CDR3 DNA sequence: TGCGCCAGCAGCTTGGCGGGGAGTACTGGAAACACCATATATTTT.